This TCR beta chain came from a study of cytomegalovirus exposure and HLA in healthy donors. Regarding the study as a whole: The authors later found TCR association rates varying by HLA locus, with DRB1 most and HLA-C fewest. The authors later found HLA-associated TCR beta chains more clonally expanded than equally common others.

In the case of this clone: The antigen remains undetermined.

PCR primers comprised 60 Vbeta and 13 Jbeta primers. Here immunoSEQ multiplex PCR was the method, and the copy in TCRdb shows in-frame clones only, minus some. The table shows 100,000 to 150,000 clones, with 83% occurring only once. Germline V lookup: CDR1 ENHRY, CDR2 SYGVKD. The V segment lost 6 bases and the J segment 2 bases; nucleotides outside the gene matches: 7. This CDR3 comprises 15 residues. Everyone who donated was a healthy bone marrow donor. What was sequenced was PBMCs. The source is a woman between 35 and 50 years old in good health and CMV-seropositive. The V and J genes are TRBV10-3 and TRBJ2-3; 8 positions match TRBD2. The CDR3 loop is CAIRGTSGHTDTQYF. The CDR3 DNA sequence: TGTGCCATCAGGGGGACTAGTGGACACACAGATACGCAGTATTTT.